This T cell receptor beta chain was retrieved from a study of early T cells in non-severe SARS-CoV-2 infection. The study, taken as a whole, reports: Missing private and CD4 specificities, VDJdb matching favored anti-spike CD8 responses.

Many counts were recorded for this clonotype. Its target is not known. This CDR3 has 14 residues. Germline V CDR1 and CDR2: MNHEY, SVGEGT. Unmatched junction bases numbered 4, after V lost 5 bases and J lost 1 base. Unique molecular identifiers were attached to individual cDNA molecules. One entry per CDR3 protein, called by TCRdb with MiXCR from the 5' RACE reads. This sample has about 47,000 distinct CDR3 sequences, with 11% found just once. The sequenced material came from whole blood. The chain uses TRBV6-2 or TRBV6-3 and TRBJ1-1; 7 nucleotides line up with TRBD1. This clonotype was sampled from an adult who was a healthcare worker with PCR-confirmed SARS-CoV-2 infection or an uninfected control (not recorded which). CDR3 bases: TGTGCCAGCAGTCCGTGGACAGGGAACACTGAAGCTTTCTTT. This codes for CASSPWTGNTEAFF.